These 25 T cell receptor beta chains share one sample of origin, sequenced in a study of T cells in Graves' hyperthyroidism and ophthalmopathy. RNA transcripts served as the template for amplifying TCR beta CDR3 regions. Researchers ran a first-round RT-PCR on the TCR CDR3 using the HTBI primer set. TCRdb re-derived calls from the multiplex PCR reads in MiXCR, one entry per CDR3 protein. The table has 150,000 or so distinct CDR3 sequences, over 7.5% seen once. The sequenced sample was blood. These receptors were taken from a woman younger than 35 with Graves' hyperthyroidism that later progressed to Graves' ophthalmopathy.

A note on this clonotype: This sequence may be a read error, since a much larger clone differs from it by one base. The chain links TRBV19 to TRBJ1-2, with TRBD1 as a possible D gene (5 bases). The germline CDR1 and CDR2 sequences are LNHDA and SQIVND (reference sequence). This CDR3 has 14 amino acids. CDR3: CPSSIPRGLYGYTF. CDR3 nucleotides: TGTCCCAGTAGTATCCCCCGGGGACTCTATGGCTACACCTTC.

In this sample, this clonotype turned up many times. V and J are TRBV6-1 and TRBJ1-5, with a possible D match to TRBD1 (6 bases). V was shortened by 8 bases and J by 1 base, with 18 bases between the two germline ends. CDR3 length: 16 amino acids. Per the germline V gene, CDR1 is MNHNS and CDR2 is SASEGT. CDR3 sequence reads: CASRNTGLGSNQPQHF. The CDR3 nucleotides are TGTGCCAGCCGAAACACAGGGTTAGGAAGCAATCAGCCCCAGCATTTT.

In this sample, this clonotype turned up many times. The V gene is TRBV19, the J gene TRBJ2-5, with 7 bases identical to TRBD2. This CDR3 comprises 15 residues. The germline V gene has CDR1 LNHDA and CDR2 SQIVND (reference sequence). V was pared by 4 bases and J by 2 bases, with 7 bases of the junction left unmatched. DNA of the CDR3: TGTGCCAGTAGTACGCCCTGGGGAGGGCAAGAGACCCAGTACTTC. This sequence encodes CASSTPWGGQETQYF.

At least ten counts were recorded for this clonotype. The rearrangement joins TRBV20-1 to TRBJ2-1; TRBD2 agrees at 7 bases. Looked up from germline, CDR1 is DFQATT and CDR2 is SNEGSKA (reference sequence). After removal of 3 bases from V and 9 bases from J, the junction contained 11 bases not matched to a gene. This CDR3 comprises 14 residues. The CDR3 here is CSASRDYLGGEQFF. The CDR3 DNA is TGCAGTGCTAGCCGGGACTATCTTGGAGGTGAGCAGTTCTTC.

This chain joins TRBV10-3 and TRBJ1-1, with 9 bases that match TRBD1. The CDR3 runs to 17 residues. Germline-derived CDR1 and CDR2 are ENHRY and SYGVKD. V lost 2 bases, J lost 1 base, and 8 bases stayed unmatched. CDR3 DNA: TGTGCCATCAGTGAGCGCGGACAGGGGAAATCGAACACTGAAGCTTTCTTT. Protein product: CAISERGQGKSNTEAFF.

This clonotype was counted ten times or more. The rearrangement links TRBV7-2 to TRBJ2-5; D gene ambiguous. Germline V CDR1 and CDR2: SGHTA, FQGNSA. This CDR3 has 12 residues. V was trimmed by 1 base and J by 5 bases, leaving 5 bases between them. The CDR3 region has the DNA TGTGCCAGCAGCTTAGTGACGGAGACCCAGTACTTC. It yields the protein CASSLVTETQYF.

This clonotype was observed at least ten times. V usage is TRBV7-3 and J usage is TRBJ1-2, with TRBD1 matching 11 bases. Unmatched junction bases numbered 8, after V lost 4 bases and J lost 7 bases. CDR3 length: 15 amino acids. The germline CDR1 and CDR2 sequences are SGHTA and FQGTGA. The CDR3 DNA follows: TGTGCCAGCAGCTCAGGACAGGGGGCGCGGGGTGGCTACACCTTC. This translates into CASSSGQGARGGYTF.

Comments on this clonotype: This may be a read error: a much more frequent sequence differs by one nucleotide. The chain links TRBV20-1 to TRBJ2-7; 7 positions agree with TRBD1. The length of the CDR3 is 15 residues. Looked up from germline, CDR1 is DFQATT and CDR2 is SNEGSKA (reference sequence). This CDR3 reads CSTRDHDRELREQYF. The CDR3 region has the DNA TGCAGTACTAGAGATCATGACAGGGAACTTCGCGAGCAGTACTTC.

At least ten counts were recorded for this clonotype. The chain recombines TRBV9 with TRBJ2-5; a possible D gene is TRBD2 (5 bases). The CDR3 length is 14 residues. Germline V CDR1 and CDR2: SGDLS, YYNGEE. V lost 4 bases and J 5 bases, leaving 15 bases between the germline ends. Here the CDR3 reads CASSLEGQGETQYF. CDR3 bases: TGTGCCAGCAGCCTCGAGGGTCAAGGGGAGACCCAGTACTTC.

This clonotype occurred a few times. At one end the junction does not follow the germline gene, possibly because of a read error. V gene TRBV7-8 combines with J gene TRBJ1-1; D is undetermined. CDR1 SGHVS and CDR2 FQNEAQ come from the germline V gene. The CDR3 consists of 12 residues. CDR3 nucleotides: TGTGCCAGCAGCTTATTAAGGGATGGAGCTTCCTTT. Translation gives CASSLLRDGASF.

This rearrangement joins TRBV9 to TRBJ2-2, with 7 bases identical to TRBD2. In germline, CDR1 is SGDLS, CDR2 YYNGEE. V lost 0 bases, J lost 1 base, and 0 bases stayed unmatched. This CDR3 contains 15 residues. CDR3: CASSVGGGNTGELFF. CDR3 DNA sequence: TGTGCCAGCAGCGTAGGCGGGGGGAACACCGGGGAGCTGTTTTTT.

This clonotype appeared many times. The chain links TRBV5-6 to TRBJ1-2; TRBD1 might be the D (6 bases). This CDR3 spans 13 amino acids. Germline V gene sequence: CDR1 SGHDT, CDR2 YYEEEE. Trimming pared 1 base from V and 5 bases from J, leaving 9 bases between. The CDR3 DNA reads TGTGCCAGCAGCTTGAGCCAGGGGTATGGCTACACCTTC. This translates into CASSLSQGYGYTF.

This clonotype was seen ten or more times. In DNA, the CDR3 is TGTGCCAGCACCCCCCATGGCGGAGTGGACACTGAAGCTTTCTTT. It codes for CASTPHGGVDTEAFF. V and J are TRBV2 and TRBJ1-1; D uncertain. Germline values: CDR1 SNHLY, CDR2 FYNNEI. There are 15 residues in the CDR3. The ends were cut back, 7 bases at V and 3 bases at J, with 18 bases in the middle.

The V call is TRBV5-5, the J call TRBJ2-1, with 8 bases aligning to TRBD1. Germline V gene sequence: CDR1 SGHKS, CDR2 YYEKEE (reference sequence). The CDR3 length is 16 residues. Losses at the gene ends were 4 bases for V and 5 bases for J; bases not matched to a gene: 11. CDR3 nucleotide sequence: TGTGCCAGCAGCCCCGTCCGGGACAGGAGCAACAATGAGCAGTTCTTC. Protein: CASSPVRDRSNNEQFF.

This clonotype was detected ten times or more. J is TRBJ1-1 and V is TRBV20-1; 7 nucleotides align to TRBD1. This CDR3 has 15 amino acids. From germline, CDR1 is DFQATT and CDR2 SNEGSKA (reference sequence). The trim removed 0 bases at V and 3 bases at J, leaving 7 bases unmatched. CDR3 region: CSARDQEGAHTEAFF. Written as DNA, the CDR3 is TGCAGTGCTAGAGATCAAGAGGGGGCGCACACTGAAGCTTTCTTT.

This clonotype was picked up a small number of times. The chain carries TRBV20-1 and TRBJ2-1; D may correspond to TRBD1 or TRBD2 (5 bases each). The CDR3 covers 12 residues. The germline gives CDR1 DFQATT, CDR2 SNEGSKA (reference sequence). V was clipped by 7 bases and J by 7 bases, with 14 bases between them. The CDR3 spells CSVRGYVNEQFF. The CDR3 DNA is TGCAGTGTTCGGGGCTATGTAAATGAGCAGTTCTTC.

This clonotype occurred many times. The genes are TRBV5-1 and TRBJ2-2; D remains ambiguous. The CDR3 spans 13 residues. V was shortened by 0 bases and J by 6 bases, with 6 bases between the two germline ends. Per germline, CDR1 SGHRS and CDR2 YFSETQ. CDR3 in DNA: TGCGCCAGCAGCTTGGAGGCAGCCGGGGAGCTGTTTTTT. Its protein product is CASSLEAAGELFF.

The sample holds many counts of this clonotype. This rearrangement joins TRBV20-1 to TRBJ1-1; D gene uncertain. The germline V gene encodes CDR1 DFQATT and CDR2 SNEGSKA (reference sequence). The CDR3 extends over 12 amino acids. Trimming stripped 6 bases from V and 0 bases from J, with 8 bases between. CDR3 sequence reads: CSALGMNTEAFF. The CDR3 bases are TGCAGTGCCCTCGGGATGAACACTGAAGCTTTCTTT.

In its sample, this clonotype was seen many times. The chain is built from TRBV4-1 and TRBJ2-2; TRBD2 matches at 11 bases. CDR3 length equals 16 residues. With 3 bases clipped from V and 5 bases from J, the junction kept 5 bases outside the gene matches. CDR1 MGHRA and CDR2 YSYEKL come from the germline V gene. The CDR3 is CASSQIAGGATGELFF. The CDR3, as DNA: TGCGCCAGCAGCCAGATAGCGGGGGGGGCGACCGGGGAGCTGTTTTTT.

This clonotype was observed at least ten times. This chain links TRBV20-1 with TRBJ2-5; the match to TRBD2 covers 11 bases. CDR1 and CDR2 from the germline V gene are DFQATT and SNEGSKA (reference sequence). The CDR3 is 18 residues long. V dropped 3 bases and J dropped 5; count of bases not matched to a gene: 17. The CDR3: CSASQLAGDRSIGETQYF. The CDR3 region has the DNA TGCAGTGCTAGTCAACTAGCGGGAGATAGGAGTATTGGGGAGACCCAGTACTTC.

This clonotype came up many times. This chain joins TRBV5-1 and TRBJ1-1, with D tentatively TRBD1 (6 bases). This CDR3 contains 16 residues. Germline V gene lookup returns CDR1 SGHRS and CDR2 YFSETQ. V dropped 4 bases and J dropped 2 bases, with 18 bases sitting between them. The CDR3 DNA reads as TGCGCCAGCAGCCCCGGGTCGGGGGCGCGTAACACTGAAGCTTTCTTT. Its translation: CASSPGSGARNTEAFF.

This clonotype was observed at least ten times. The chain combines TRBV24-1 with TRBJ1-1, with D perhaps matching TRBD1 (5 bases). The CDR3 is 12 residues long. Germline V gene sequence: CDR1 KGHDR, CDR2 SFDVKD. V was cut by 5 bases and J by 6 bases, with 9 bases left in between. Here the CDR3 DNA reads TGTGCCACCAGTGTGGGGGGGGCTGAAGCTTTCTTT. Translation: CATSVGGAEAFF.

The sample holds many counts of this clonotype. The rearrangement joins TRBV5-6 to TRBJ2-7; 9 nucleotides align to TRBD1. V trimming: 3 bases; J trimming: 4 bases; junction bases outside the gene matches: 8. The CDR3 spans 15 residues. The germline gives CDR1 SGHDT, CDR2 YYEEEE. This CDR3 is CASSYLQGAKYEQYF. The CDR3 nucleotides are TGTGCCAGCAGCTACCTACAGGGGGCGAAATACGAGCAGTACTTC.

The chain employs TRBV6-6 and TRBJ2-1; 8 bases are a match to TRBD2. The junction had 4 bases not matched to a gene; V was cut back by 2 bases and J by 1 base. The CDR3 runs 16 residues. The germline V gene has CDR1 MNHNY and CDR2 SVGAGI (reference sequence). The chain's CDR3 is CASSYTSGVSYNEQFF. The DNA of the CDR3 is TGTGCCAGCAGTTACACTAGCGGAGTTTCCTACAATGAGCAGTTCTTC.

This clonotype appeared a single time. A much larger clonotype is one base distant, so this may be a read error. The chain uses TRBV27 and TRBJ2-2; 7 nucleotides align to TRBD2. The CDR3 spans 17 residues. Germline CDR1 and CDR2: MNHEY and SMNVEV (reference sequence). CDR3: CASSLRVGGTNTGEVFF. CDR3 bases: TGTGCCAGCAGTCTAAGGGTGGGGGGGACGAACACCGGGGAGGTGTTTTTT.